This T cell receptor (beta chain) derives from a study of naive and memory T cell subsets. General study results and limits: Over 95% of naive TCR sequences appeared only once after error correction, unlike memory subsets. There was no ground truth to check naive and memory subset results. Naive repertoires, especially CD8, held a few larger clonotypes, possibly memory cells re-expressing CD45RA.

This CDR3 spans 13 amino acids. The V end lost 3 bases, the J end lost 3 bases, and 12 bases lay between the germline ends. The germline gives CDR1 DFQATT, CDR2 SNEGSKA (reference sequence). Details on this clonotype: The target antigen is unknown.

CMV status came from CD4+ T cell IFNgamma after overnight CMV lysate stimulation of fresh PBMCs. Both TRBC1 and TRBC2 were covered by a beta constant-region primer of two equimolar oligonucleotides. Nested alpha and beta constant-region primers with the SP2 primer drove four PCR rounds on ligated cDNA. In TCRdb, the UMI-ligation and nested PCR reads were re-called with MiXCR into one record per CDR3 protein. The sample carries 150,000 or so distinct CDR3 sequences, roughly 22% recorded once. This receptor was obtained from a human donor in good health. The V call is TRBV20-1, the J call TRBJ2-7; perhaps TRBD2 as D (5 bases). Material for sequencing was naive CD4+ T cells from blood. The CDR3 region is CSASPSLDYEQYF. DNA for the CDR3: TGCAGTGCTAGCCCTAGCTTGGACTACGAGCAGTACTTC.